The subject of this entry is one T cell receptor (beta chain). Per the authors' pipeline: From reference gene primer amplification, estimates of nucleated cell counts were derived. Profiled with immunoSEQ multiplex PCR; TCRdb holds only in-frame clones, not every one. V and J calls and clone size are those listed in that table; D and trimming were worked out from the DNA. This sample has 100,000 to 150,000 clones, with 88% found just once. The record originates from a study of blood T cell repertoires in COVID-19. Whole-study context: In each case, the material was cDNA or gDNA derived from T cells, B-cell-depleted T cells, or PBMCs.

Germline CDR1 LGHNA, CDR2 YNFKEQ. CDR3 length: 13 residues. J was trimmed by 6 bases and V by 8 bases; bases with no gene match: 6. This receptor was obtained from a man over 45 with acute or convalescent COVID-19. The chain uses TRBV4-2 and TRBJ2-7; 11 bases are shared with TRBD1. Sequencing was performed on peripheral blood. The CDR3 DNA reads as TGTGCCAGCGGGGGACAGGGGGAGTCCGAGCAGTACTTC. Its translation is CASGGQGESEQYF.